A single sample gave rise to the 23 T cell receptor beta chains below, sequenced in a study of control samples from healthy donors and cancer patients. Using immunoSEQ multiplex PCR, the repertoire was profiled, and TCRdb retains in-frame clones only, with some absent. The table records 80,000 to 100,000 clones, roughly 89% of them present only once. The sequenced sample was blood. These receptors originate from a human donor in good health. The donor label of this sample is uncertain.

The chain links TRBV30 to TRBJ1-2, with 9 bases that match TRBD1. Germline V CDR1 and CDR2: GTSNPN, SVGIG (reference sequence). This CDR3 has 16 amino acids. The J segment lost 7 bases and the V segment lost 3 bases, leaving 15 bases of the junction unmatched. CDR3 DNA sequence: TGTGCCTGGAGACAACCCCCCCCGGGACAGGGATTTGGCTACACCTTC. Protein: CAWRQPPPGQGFGYTF.

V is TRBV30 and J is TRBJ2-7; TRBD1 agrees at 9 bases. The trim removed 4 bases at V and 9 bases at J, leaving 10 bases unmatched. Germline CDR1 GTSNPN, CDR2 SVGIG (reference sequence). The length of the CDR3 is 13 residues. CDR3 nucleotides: TGTGCCTGGACGCGCCCGGGACAGGGCCTGCAGTACTTC. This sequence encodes CAWTRPGQGLQYF.

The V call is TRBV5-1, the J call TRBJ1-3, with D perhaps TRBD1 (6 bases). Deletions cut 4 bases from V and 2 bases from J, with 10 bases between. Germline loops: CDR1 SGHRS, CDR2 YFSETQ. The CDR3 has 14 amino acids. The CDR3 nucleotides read TGCGCCAGCAGCAACCAGGGGACTGGAAACACCATATATTTT. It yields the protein CASSNQGTGNTIYF.

The CDR3 spells CASSRLGQHNSPLHF. The CDR3 DNA reads TGTGCCAGCTCACGACTAGGACAGCATAATTCACCCCTCCACTTT. This rearrangement joins TRBV18 to TRBJ1-6; TRBD1 is a possible D gene (6 bases). Germline values: CDR1 KGHSH, CDR2 LQKENI. The V and J ends lost 4 bases and 5 bases respectively, with 12 bases between them. The CDR3 sequence is 15 residues long.

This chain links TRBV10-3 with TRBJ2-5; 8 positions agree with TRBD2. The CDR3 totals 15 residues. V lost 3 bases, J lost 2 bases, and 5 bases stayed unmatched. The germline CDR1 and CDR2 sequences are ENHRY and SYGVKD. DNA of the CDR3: TGTGCCATCAGTGACCATAGCGGGGCTCAAGAGACCCAGTACTTC. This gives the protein CAISDHSGAQETQYF.

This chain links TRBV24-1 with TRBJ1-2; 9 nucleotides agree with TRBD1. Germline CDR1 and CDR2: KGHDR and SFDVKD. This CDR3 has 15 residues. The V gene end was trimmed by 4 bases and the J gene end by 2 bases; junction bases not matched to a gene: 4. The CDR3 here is CATSDPGQGNYGYTF. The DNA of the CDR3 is TGTGCCACCAGTGACCCCGGACAGGGGAACTATGGCTACACCTTC.

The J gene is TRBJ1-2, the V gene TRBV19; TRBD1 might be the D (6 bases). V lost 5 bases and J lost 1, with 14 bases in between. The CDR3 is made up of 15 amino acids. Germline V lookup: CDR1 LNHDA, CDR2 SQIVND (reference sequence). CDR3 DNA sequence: TGTGCCAGTAGTGCCAGGACAGACAGTAACTATGGCTACACCTTC. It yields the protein CASSARTDSNYGYTF.

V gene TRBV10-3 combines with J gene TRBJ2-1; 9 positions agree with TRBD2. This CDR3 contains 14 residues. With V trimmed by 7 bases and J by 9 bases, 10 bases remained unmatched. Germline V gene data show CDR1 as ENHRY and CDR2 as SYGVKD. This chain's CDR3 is CAINVGGGAVEQFF. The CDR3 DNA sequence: TGTGCCATCAACGTCGGCGGGGGGGCCGTTGAGCAGTTCTTC.

The CDR3 sequence: CASSLRGQGNTEAFF. CDR3 in DNA: TGCGCCAGCAGCTTGAGGGGACAGGGAAACACTGAAGCTTTCTTT. The chain has TRBV5-1 and TRBJ1-1, with TRBD1 matching 9 bases. This CDR3 region has 15 residues. Germline CDR1 and CDR2: SGHRS and YFSETQ. V shed 1 base and J 2 bases; nucleotides not matched to a gene: 3.

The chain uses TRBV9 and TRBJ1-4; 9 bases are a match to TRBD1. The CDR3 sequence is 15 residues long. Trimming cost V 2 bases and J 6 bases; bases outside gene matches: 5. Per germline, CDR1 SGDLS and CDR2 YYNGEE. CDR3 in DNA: TGTGCCAGCAGCGTGAGGGACAGGGAGGATGAAAAACTGTTTTTT. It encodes CASSVRDREDEKLFF.

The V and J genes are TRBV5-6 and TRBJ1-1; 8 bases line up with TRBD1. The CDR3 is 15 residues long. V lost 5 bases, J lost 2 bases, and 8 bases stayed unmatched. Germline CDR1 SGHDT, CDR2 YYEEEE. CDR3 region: CASRPGTGVNTEAFF. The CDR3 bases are TGTGCCAGCAGACCCGGGACAGGCGTTAACACTGAAGCTTTCTTT.

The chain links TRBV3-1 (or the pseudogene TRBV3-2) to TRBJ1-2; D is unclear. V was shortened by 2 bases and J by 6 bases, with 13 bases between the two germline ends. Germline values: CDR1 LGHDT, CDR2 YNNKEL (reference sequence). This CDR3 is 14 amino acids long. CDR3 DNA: TGTGCCAGCAGCCAACTCCGAGGACCCCATGGCTACACCTTC. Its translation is CASSQLRGPHGYTF.

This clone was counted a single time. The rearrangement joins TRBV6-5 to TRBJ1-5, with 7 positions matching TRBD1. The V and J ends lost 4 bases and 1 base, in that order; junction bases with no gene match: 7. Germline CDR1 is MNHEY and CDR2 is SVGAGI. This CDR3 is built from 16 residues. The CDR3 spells CASSLNPGQSNQPQHF. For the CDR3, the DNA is TGTGCCAGCAGTTTAAATCCGGGACAGAGCAATCAGCCCCAGCATTTT.

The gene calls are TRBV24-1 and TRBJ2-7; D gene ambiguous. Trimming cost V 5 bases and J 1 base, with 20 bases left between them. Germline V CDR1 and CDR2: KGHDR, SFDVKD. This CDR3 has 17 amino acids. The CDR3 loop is CATSAPGGQNLSYEQYV. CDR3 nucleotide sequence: TGTGCCACCAGTGCCCCGGGTGGCCAGAACCTTTCCTACGAGCAGTACGTC.

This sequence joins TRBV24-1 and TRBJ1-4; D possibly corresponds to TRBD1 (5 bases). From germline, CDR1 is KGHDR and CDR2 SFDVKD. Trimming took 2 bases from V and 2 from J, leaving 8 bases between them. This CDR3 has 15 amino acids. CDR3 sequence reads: CATSDSGGTNEKLFF. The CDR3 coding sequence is TGTGCCACCAGTGATTCGGGGGGTACTAATGAAAAACTGTTTTTT.

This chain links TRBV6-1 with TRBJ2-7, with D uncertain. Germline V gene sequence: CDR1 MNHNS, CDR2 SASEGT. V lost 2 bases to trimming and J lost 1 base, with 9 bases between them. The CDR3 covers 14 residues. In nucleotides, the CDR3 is TGTGCCAGCAGTGAATCTCGGATATCCTACGAGCAGTACGTC. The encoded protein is CASSESRISYEQYV.

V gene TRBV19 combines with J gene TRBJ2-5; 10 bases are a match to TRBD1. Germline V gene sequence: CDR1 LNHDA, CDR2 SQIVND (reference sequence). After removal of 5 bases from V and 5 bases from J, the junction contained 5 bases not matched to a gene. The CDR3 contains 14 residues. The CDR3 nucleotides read TGTGCCAGTAGTCGGACAGGGGGGTTCGAGACCCAGTACTTC. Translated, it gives CASSRTGGFETQYF.

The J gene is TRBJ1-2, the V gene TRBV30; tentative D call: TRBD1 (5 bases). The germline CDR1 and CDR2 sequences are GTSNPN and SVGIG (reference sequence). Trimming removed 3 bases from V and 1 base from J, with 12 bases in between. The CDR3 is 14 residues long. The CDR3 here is CAWRTSGSNYGYTF. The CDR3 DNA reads TGTGCCTGGAGAACATCAGGGAGTAACTATGGCTACACCTTC.

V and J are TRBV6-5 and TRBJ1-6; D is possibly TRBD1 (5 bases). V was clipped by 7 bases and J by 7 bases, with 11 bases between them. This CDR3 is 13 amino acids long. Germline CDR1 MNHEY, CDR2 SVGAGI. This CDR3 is CASMWGLNSPLHF. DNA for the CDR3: TGTGCCAGCATGTGGGGGTTGAATTCACCCCTCCACTTT.

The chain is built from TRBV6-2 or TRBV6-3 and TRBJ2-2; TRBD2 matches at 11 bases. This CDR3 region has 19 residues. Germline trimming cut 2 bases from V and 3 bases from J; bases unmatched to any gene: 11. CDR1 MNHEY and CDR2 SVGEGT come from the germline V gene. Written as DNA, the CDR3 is TGTGCCAGCAGTTACCCCTCGGATATAGCGGGGGGGTACACCGGGGAGCTGTTTTTT. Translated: CASSYPSDIAGGYTGELFF.

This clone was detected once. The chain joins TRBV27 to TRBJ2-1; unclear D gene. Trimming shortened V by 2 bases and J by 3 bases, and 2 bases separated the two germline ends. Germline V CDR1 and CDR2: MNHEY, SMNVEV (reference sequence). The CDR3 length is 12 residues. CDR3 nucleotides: TGTGCCAGCAGTTTAAACTACAATGAGCAGTTCTTC. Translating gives CASSLNYNEQFF.

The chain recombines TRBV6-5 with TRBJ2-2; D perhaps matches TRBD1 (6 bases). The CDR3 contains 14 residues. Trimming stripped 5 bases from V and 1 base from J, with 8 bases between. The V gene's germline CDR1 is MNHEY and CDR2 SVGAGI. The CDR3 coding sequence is TGTGCCAGCAGTCAGGGGTTGAACACCGGGGAGCTGTTTTTT. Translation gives CASSQGLNTGELFF.

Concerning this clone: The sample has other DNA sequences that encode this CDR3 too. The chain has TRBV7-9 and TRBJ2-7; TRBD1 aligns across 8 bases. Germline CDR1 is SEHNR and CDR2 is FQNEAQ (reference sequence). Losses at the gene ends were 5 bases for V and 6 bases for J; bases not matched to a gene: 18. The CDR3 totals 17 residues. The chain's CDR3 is CASSRRTGPALGSEQYF. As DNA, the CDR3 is TGTGCCAGCAGCCGACGGACAGGGCCCGCCTTAGGGTCCGAGCAGTACTTC.